This T cell receptor beta chain derives from a study of OX40 agonist ivuxolimab in advanced cancers. Background on the study: Ivuxolimab was delivered to patients intravenously every 2 weeks at doses spanning 0.01 to 10 mg/kg. Hepatocellular carcinoma, melanoma, renal cell or head and neck cancer was diagnosed in the dose-escalation patients. Study-wide points: The work left the antigen specificity of expanded peripheral T cells undetermined. Partial responders treated at 0.1-3.0 mg/kg exhibited clonal expansion among the lowest measured.

TCRdb's table, derived via immunoSEQ multiplex PCR, lists solely in-frame clones and lacks some. This sample carries 20,000 to 25,000 clones, around 84% of them seen once, and the ten largest clones take around 13%. V lost 3 bases and J lost 6; bases outside the gene matches: 7. Germline V CDR1 and CDR2: LNHDA, SQIVND (reference sequence). The CDR3 runs 15 residues. As concerns this clone: What it recognizes is unknown.

The source was CD4+ or CD8+ T cells sorted from blood, collected in a trial of the OX40 agonist ivuxolimab. The receptor was derived from an adult with an advanced solid tumor such as melanoma, head and neck, liver or kidney cancer. V gene TRBV19 combines with J gene TRBJ2-7, with 11 bases aligning to TRBD1. The CDR3 region is CASSIWGTGGGEQYF. CDR3 in DNA: TGTGCCAGTAGTATCTGGGGGACAGGGGGAGGCGAGCAGTACTTC.